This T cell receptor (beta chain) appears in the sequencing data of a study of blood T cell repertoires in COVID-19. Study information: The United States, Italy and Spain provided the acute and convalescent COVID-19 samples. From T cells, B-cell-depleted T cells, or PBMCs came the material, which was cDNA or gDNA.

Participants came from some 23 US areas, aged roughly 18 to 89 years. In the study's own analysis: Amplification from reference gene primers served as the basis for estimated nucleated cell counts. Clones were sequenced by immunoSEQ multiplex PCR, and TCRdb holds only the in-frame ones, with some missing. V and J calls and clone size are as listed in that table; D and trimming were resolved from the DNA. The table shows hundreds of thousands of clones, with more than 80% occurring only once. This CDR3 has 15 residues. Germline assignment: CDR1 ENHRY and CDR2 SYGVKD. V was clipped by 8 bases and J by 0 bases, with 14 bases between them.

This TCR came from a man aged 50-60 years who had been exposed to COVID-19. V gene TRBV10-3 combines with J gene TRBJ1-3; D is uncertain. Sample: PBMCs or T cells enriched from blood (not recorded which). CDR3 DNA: TGTGCCATCTCAACTTCCGCTGGCTCTGGAAACACCATATATTTT. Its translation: CAISTSAGSGNTIYF.